This is a list of T cell receptor beta chains from one sample in a study of T cells after posttransplantation cyclophosphamide. Generated by immunoSEQ multiplex PCR, the TCRdb table keeps only in-frame clones and is missing some. The sample consists of 2,000 to 2,500 clones, approximately 85% of them appearing once. This material consisted of CD8+ T cells sorted from blood, taken approximately 380 days after allogeneic stem cell transplant with posttransplant cyclophosphamide. All receptors derive from a male patient between 45 and 59 years old who received an allogeneic stem cell transplant from a related donor and was CMV-positive. The graft donor may have given rise to some T cells. CDR3s include the opening cysteine and the closing phenylalanine or tryptophan. A D gene is named only where the DNA matches it firmly.

d_gene: TRBD2; v_gene: TRBV27; j_gene: TRBJ2-5; CDR3nt: TGTGCCAGCAGTTTAGTAGCGGGAAGTTTACAAGAGACCCAGTACTTC; CDR3aa: CASSLVAGSLQETQYF
d_gene: -; v_gene: TRBV2; j_gene: TRBJ2-7; CDR3nt: TGTGCCAGCAGTGATATGGGCCGCACCTACGAGCAGTACTTC; CDR3aa: CASSDMGRTYEQYF
d_gene: -; v_gene: TRBV27; j_gene: TRBJ1-1; CDR3nt: TGTGCCAGTCAAATATGGACGGGGGGCACTGAAGCTTTCTTT; CDR3aa: CASQIWTGGTEAFF
d_gene: TRBD2; v_gene: TRBV6-4; j_gene: TRBJ2-7; CDR3nt: TGTGCCAGCGCGGCGACTAGCGGAGACGAGCAGTACTTC; CDR3aa: CASAATSGDEQYF
d_gene: -; v_gene: TRBV7-9; j_gene: TRBJ1-2; CDR3nt: TGTGCCAGCAGCCCCCCGGGGAGCGTCTATGGCTACACCTTC; CDR3aa: CASSPPGSVYGYTF
d_gene: -; v_gene: TRBV5-3; j_gene: TRBJ2-3; CDR3nt: TGTGCCAGAAGCTTGGAGTCCTGTTCTAAGCGTAGGCCCCGGGTGGATACGCAGTATTTT; CDR3aa: CARSLESCSKRRPRVDTQYF
d_gene: -; v_gene: TRBV18; j_gene: TRBJ2-1; CDR3nt: TGTGCCAGCTCAACTAAGGAATTAGCGGCAAACAATGAGCAGTTCTTC; CDR3aa: CASSTKELAANNEQFF
d_gene: TRBD2; v_gene: TRBV10-3; j_gene: TRBJ2-2; CDR3nt: TGTGCCATCAGTGACCTGACTAGCGGGGGGGCCGGCGGGGAGCTGTTTTTT; CDR3aa: CAISDLTSGGAGGELFF
d_gene: TRBD1; v_gene: TRBV4-3; j_gene: TRBJ1-5; CDR3nt: TGCGCCAGCAGCCAAGAAACAGGGGGCTGGCAGCCCCAGCATTTT; CDR3aa: CASSQETGGWQPQHF
d_gene: -; v_gene: TRBV7-2; j_gene: TRBJ1-5; CDR3nt: TGTGCCAGCAGCTTAAGTGGCAGTGGGAGGAATCAACCCCAGCATTTT; CDR3aa: CASSLSGSGRNQPQHF
d_gene: -; v_gene: TRBV6-5; j_gene: TRBJ1-2; CDR3nt: TGTGCCAGCAGACGACAGGCATTCCCCTATAGCTACACCTTC; CDR3aa: CASRRQAFPYSYTF
d_gene: TRBD2; v_gene: TRBV29-1; j_gene: TRBJ2-3; CDR3nt: TGCAGCGTTGAACATCCATTACTAGCGACTCATAACGCAGATACGCAGTATTTT; CDR3aa: CSVEHPLLATHNADTQYF